Listed here is a single TCR beta chain. Its antigen remains unidentified. Sequencing used immunoSEQ multiplex PCR; TCRdb keeps in-frame clones, though not all of them. The profile shows approximately 78,000 clones, about 81% of them singletons. Before any sequencing was done, the ViraFEST assay used viral peptide pools to expand antigen-specific CD4+ T cells. Following 10 days of culture, CD4+ T cells were isolated. Every participant took two doses of the BNT162b2 or mRNA-1273 vaccine. This sample is part of a study of vaccination effects on CD4 cells after COVID-19. The V and J ends lost 4 bases and 3 bases, in that order; junction bases with no gene match: 7. Germline CDR1 reads KGHDR; CDR2 reads SFDVKD. The length of the CDR3 is 16 residues.

The V gene is TRBV24-1, the J gene TRBJ2-3; 9 positions match TRBD1. The source of this sequence is a human donor who received a COVID-19 vaccine. Sample: CD4+ T cells from PBMCs cultured with HCoV-229E spike peptides, taken after COVID-19 vaccination. CDR3 nucleotides: TGTGCCACCAGTGAGACCGGGACAGGGAAAACAGATACGCAGTATTTT. This gives the protein CATSETGTGKTDTQYF.